This T cell receptor beta chain was documented in a study of shared clonotypes between healthy human individuals. Study summary: Three plates each covered CD4 naive and memory; CD8 naive two, CD8 memory one. Study conclusions and caveats: Blood was the only sampled material, and tissue repertoires likely differ.

V was trimmed by 4 bases and J by 0 bases, leaving 6 bases between them. Germline V gene data show CDR1 as SQVTM and CDR2 as ANQGSEA. The CDR3 is 13 amino acids. Participating donors were healthy, HIV-negative adults free of recent acute infections or vaccinations. Negatively enriched CD4+ T cells were divided by CD45RA into naive and memory. The method was immunoSEQ multiplex PCR; TCRdb's version includes in-frame clones alone and lacks a portion of them. Among around 1,100,000 clones, roughly 77% were seen once, and the ten largest hold 0.89%. Note on this clone: What it recognizes is unknown.

The sequenced material came from memory CD4+ T cells from PBMCs. The subset was: CD45RA-negative fraction. The J gene is TRBJ2-2, the V gene TRBV29-1, with D unclear. This receptor was obtained from a man in his late teens or twenties in good health. Some clones in this sample may be carry-over from other donors' samples. CDR3 in DNA: TGCAGCGTTGTACGGGCGAACACCGGGGAGCTGTTTTTT. Its translation: CSVVRANTGELFF.